This T cell receptor (beta chain) was identified during a study of blood T cell repertoires in COVID-19. Study at large: Researchers got acute and convalescent COVID-19 samples from the United States, Italy and Spain. In each case, the material was cDNA or gDNA derived from T cells, B-cell-depleted T cells, or PBMCs.

As originally analysed: Amplifying reference gene primers gave estimates of nucleated cell counts. The assay was immunoSEQ multiplex PCR, and TCRdb's table has in-frame clones only and misses some. D and trimming were read from the DNA, whereas the V and J calls and clone size are those reported in that table. The repertoire holds 61,000 or so clones, with around 81% as singletons. Sequenced input: peripheral blood. The TCR was taken from a woman of 80 years or more with acute or convalescent COVID-19.

CDR3 amino acids: CASSYSRGGLGNQPQHF. The CDR3 DNA sequence: TGTGCCAGTAGCTACTCTAGGGGGGGGCTGGGCAATCAGCCCCAGCATTTT. The chain combines TRBV19 with TRBJ1-5; tentatively, D is TRBD1 (6 bases). CDR3 length equals 17 residues. Germline V lookup: CDR1 LNHDA, CDR2 SQIVND (reference sequence). V shed 6 bases and J shed 2 bases, with 20 bases lying between them.